These 30 T cell receptor beta chains were sequenced from one sample in a study of blood T cell repertoires in COVID-19. Sequencing used immunoSEQ multiplex PCR; TCRdb keeps in-frame clones, though not all of them. The table lists tens of thousands of clones, approximately 90% of them singletons. The source material was peripheral blood. Source of these receptors: a woman older than 75 with active COVID-19.

The chain recombines TRBV9 with TRBJ2-7; 10 nucleotides line up with TRBD2. Germline-derived CDR1 and CDR2 are SGDLS and YYNGEE. The CDR3 runs to 18 residues. V lost 3 bases, J lost 3 bases, and 15 bases stayed unmatched. DNA for the CDR3: TGTGCCAGCAGCGCATTCTATTGGATGGCTAGCGGGAGCTACGAGCAGTACTTC. This codes for CASSAFYWMASGSYEQYF.

The J gene is TRBJ2-1, the V gene TRBV11-2; 7 bases fit TRBD2. This CDR3 region has 16 residues. Germline V gives CDR1 SGHAT, CDR2 FQNNGV. V was clipped by 5 bases and J by 9 bases; unmatched bases: 16. Written as DNA, the CDR3 is TGTGCCAGCAGCGCAATCGCGGGAGCAGTAGTCGGTGAGCAGTTCTTC. It encodes CASSAIAGAVVGEQFF.

The genes are TRBV28 and TRBJ1-5; TRBD1 aligns across 8 bases. Trimming at V came to 3 bases and at J to 6 bases, leaving 7 bases not matched to a gene. Per germline, CDR1 MDHEN and CDR2 SYDVKM. This CDR3 is 15 amino acids long. The CDR3, as DNA: TGTGCCAGCAGTTTGTTACAGGGGGGCGTTCAGCCCCAGCATTTT. This codes for CASSLLQGGVQPQHF.

The chain carries TRBV19 and TRBJ2-1; 12 bases fit TRBD2. V lost 3 bases and J lost 4; bases outside the gene matches: 1. This CDR3 is built from 15 residues. CDR1 is LNHDA and CDR2 is SQIVND in the germline V gene (reference sequence). CDR3 region: CASSMTSGGYNEQFF. Here the CDR3 DNA reads TGTGCCAGTAGTATGACTAGCGGGGGTTACAATGAGCAGTTCTTC.

V gene TRBV24-1 combines with J gene TRBJ2-1; D possibly corresponds to TRBD2 (6 bases). The CDR3 contains 16 residues. The V and J ends lost 7 bases and 0 bases respectively, with 15 bases between them. Germline V lookup: CDR1 KGHDR, CDR2 SFDVKD. The CDR3 here is CATSDPDGSSYNEQFF. The CDR3 DNA reads TGTGCCACCAGCGACCCGGACGGGAGCTCCTACAATGAGCAGTTCTTC.

The genes are TRBV11-2 and TRBJ2-7; 10 positions match TRBD1. Germline-derived CDR1 and CDR2 are SGHAT and FQNNGV. The CDR3 length is 13 residues. With V trimmed by 7 bases and J by 2 bases, 2 bases remained unmatched. CDR3 in DNA: TGTGCCAGCAATGGACAGGGGGCCTACGAGCAGTACTTC. As protein: CASNGQGAYEQYF.

V usage is TRBV9 and J usage is TRBJ2-3, with a weak D call TRBD2 (6 bases). CDR3 size: 15 residues. Germline-derived CDR1 and CDR2 are SGDLS and YYNGEE. The V end lost 0 bases, the J end lost 4 bases, and 12 bases lay between the germline ends. CDR3 sequence reads: CASSVDLASADTQYF. CDR3 sequence (DNA): TGTGCCAGCAGCGTAGACCTAGCGAGCGCAGATACGCAGTATTTT. Using reference TRBV9 and TRBJ2-3 for the parts outside the CDR3, the full variable domain is DSGVTQTPKHLITATGQRVTLRCSPRSGDLSVYWYQQSLDQGLQFLIQYYNGEERAKGNILERFSAQQFPDLHSELNLSSLELGDSALYFCASSVDLASADTQYFGPGTRLTVL.

The count of this clone is one. The chain links TRBV18 to TRBJ1-3, with D hard to call. Trimming stripped 3 bases from V and 0 bases from J, with 9 bases between. The CDR3 sequence is 15 residues long. The V gene's germline CDR1 is KGHSH and CDR2 LQKENI. The CDR3 bases are TGTGCCAGCTCACCCCAGTCACGCTCTGGAAACACCATATATTTT. Protein product: CASSPQSRSGNTIYF.

The chain recombines TRBV5-4 with TRBJ2-5; tentative D call: TRBD2 (7 bases). CDR1 SGHNT and CDR2 YYREEE come from the germline V gene (reference sequence). The CDR3 sequence is 16 residues long. Trimming removed 1 base from V and 4 bases from J, with 17 bases in between. The chain's CDR3 is CASSLTVGRGGETQYF. The CDR3 DNA reads TGTGCCAGCAGCTTGACCGTCGGTAGGGGGGGAGAGACCCAGTACTTC.

This rearrangement joins TRBV21-1 to TRBJ2-1; the table's TRBD2 call for D was not verified on the DNA. TRBV21-1 is labeled a pseudogene. The CDR3 contains 19 residues. The CDR3 protein is CASSRHLRTSGRAVNEQFF. CDR3 DNA: TGTGCCAGCAGCAGGCACCTAAGGACTAGCGGGAGGGCCGTTAATGAGCAGTTCTTC.

CDR3 sequence reads: CASSSSGDTQYF. As DNA, the CDR3 is TGTGCCAGCAGCTCGTCCGGAGATACGCAGTATTTT. This chain connects TRBV7-9 to TRBJ2-3; D is uncertain. With 4 bases removed from V and 5 bases from J, the gap between germline ends came to 7 bases. The CDR3 spans 12 residues. Germline-derived CDR1 and CDR2 are SEHNR and FQNEAQ (reference sequence).

This chain uses TRBV6-5 with TRBJ1-5, with 8 bases aligning to TRBD1. The germline V gene encodes CDR1 MNHEY and CDR2 SVGAGI. The CDR3 sequence is 14 residues long. V lost 6 bases to trimming and J lost 11 bases; unmatched junction nucleotides: 12. This CDR3 reads CASRDRTGRSAQHF. The CDR3 DNA follows: TGTGCCAGCAGGGACCGGACAGGGAGATCCGCCCAGCATTTT.

Here the CDR3 reads CASTADQETQYF. The DNA of the CDR3 is TGTGCCAGCACAGCGGACCAAGAGACCCAGTACTTC. The V gene is TRBV7-9, the J gene TRBJ2-5; D possibly corresponds to TRBD2 (5 bases). V was cut by 7 bases and J by 0 bases, with 6 bases left in between. Looked up from germline, CDR1 is SEHNR and CDR2 is FQNEAQ (reference sequence). The CDR3 contains 12 residues.

This sequence joins TRBV11-2 and TRBJ2-7; the D is unclear. This CDR3 is 11 amino acids long. CDR1 SGHAT and CDR2 FQNNGV come from the germline V gene. V was pared by 4 bases and J by 3 bases, with 4 bases between. The CDR3 region has the DNA TGTGCCAGCAGCTATCACTACGAGCAGTACTTC. As protein: CASSYHYEQYF.

The CDR3 loop is CASSPSGTSYNEQFF. CDR3 nucleotide sequence: TGTGCCAGCAGCCCGAGCGGGACCTCCTACAATGAGCAGTTCTTC. The genes are TRBV6-5 and TRBJ2-1, with 7 bases that match TRBD2. The CDR3 sequence is 15 residues long. The germline CDR1 and CDR2 sequences are MNHEY and SVGAGI. Unmatched junction bases numbered 5, after V lost 6 bases and J lost 0 bases.

The J gene is TRBJ2-1, the V gene TRBV7-3, with D perhaps TRBD2 (6 bases). Trimming took off 1 base at V and 9 bases at J, with 22 bases between the two ends. Germline CDR1 is SGHTA and CDR2 is FQGTGA. CDR3 length: 17 amino acids. DNA of the CDR3: TGTGCCAGCAGCTTAAGGGGGGTCAGCATAATCCCCGGTGAGCAGTTCTTC. Translated: CASSLRGVSIIPGEQFF.

The sample holds one count of this clone. The chain is built from TRBV7-8 and TRBJ2-7, with a tentative D call TRBD2 (5 bases). CDR1 is SGHVS and CDR2 is FQNEAQ in the germline V gene. The CDR3 totals 14 residues. V lost 5 bases and J lost 4, with 15 bases in between. The CDR3 region has the DNA TGTGCCAGCAGCCCATCTAGCTTTGCTTACGAGCAGTACTTC. It yields the protein CASSPSSFAYEQYF.

This clone was seen only a few times. This chain connects TRBV21-1 to TRBJ1-2; the table assigns TRBD1, which was not confirmed against the DNA. TRBV21-1 corresponds to a pseudogene. The CDR3 extends over 14 amino acids. CDR3 in DNA: TGTGCCAGTTACCCCGGGACAGATAACTATGGCTACACCTTC. This encodes CASYPGTDNYGYTF.

The CDR3 DNA reads as TGTGCCAGCAGCGTAACCGGACTAGCGGGAGCCGGCGGGGAGCTGTTTTTT. Its translation is CASSVTGLAGAGGELFF. This chain links TRBV9 with TRBJ2-2, with TRBD2 matching over 13 bases. V dropped 1 base and J dropped 7; count of bases not matched to a gene: 7. CDR1 is SGDLS, CDR2 YYNGEE, per germline. CDR3 size: 17 residues. Filled out from reference TRBV9 and TRBJ2-2, the complete variable domain reads DSGVTQTPKHLITATGQRVTLRCSPRSGDLSVYWYQQSLDQGLQFLIQYYNGEERAKGNILERFSAQQFPDLHSELNLSSLELGDSALYFCASSVTGLAGAGGELFFGEGSRLTVL.

J is TRBJ1-2 and V is TRBV3-1 (or the pseudogene TRBV3-2); weak D call: TRBD1 (6 bases). The CDR3 consists of 15 residues. V lost 3 bases, J lost 6 bases, and 17 bases lay in between. Germline V lookup: CDR1 LGHDT, CDR2 YNNKEL (reference sequence). The CDR3 reads CASSHWMRQGNGYTF. CDR3 nucleotides: TGTGCCAGCAGCCATTGGATGAGGCAGGGGAATGGCTACACCTTC.

As for this clone: This sample includes further DNA sequences coding for the same CDR3. This rearrangement joins TRBV18 to TRBJ2-7; TRBD2 matches 7 bases. V was pared by 0 bases and J by 2 bases, with 1 base of the junction left unmatched. The germline CDR1 and CDR2 sequences are KGHSH and LQKENI. The CDR3 covers 14 residues. CDR3 residues: CASSPPGLPYEQYF. CDR3 sequence (DNA): TGTGCCAGCTCACCACCGGGACTACCCTACGAGCAGTACTTC.

The chain employs TRBV6-5 and TRBJ2-1, with 7 nucleotides matching TRBD2. Per germline, CDR1 MNHEY and CDR2 SVGAGI. The CDR3 contains 15 residues. Germline trimming cut 0 bases from V and 3 bases from J; bases unmatched to any gene: 2. The CDR3 protein is CASSYSSSGYNEQFF. The CDR3 nucleotides read TGTGCCAGCAGTTACTCGTCTAGCGGCTACAATGAGCAGTTCTTC.

CDR3 loop: CLSSGSEDTQYF. CDR3 DNA: TGTCTATCTAGCGGGAGCGAAGATACGCAGTATTTT. V gene TRBV30 combines with J gene TRBJ2-3; 10 bases are a match to TRBD2. This CDR3 region has 12 residues. Germline CDR1 GTSNPN, CDR2 SVGIG (reference sequence).

The chain employs TRBV7-2 and TRBJ1-1, with 7 bases aligning to TRBD1. The CDR3 covers 14 residues. After removal of 5 bases from V and 4 bases from J, the junction contained 7 bases not matched to a gene. Germline-derived CDR1 and CDR2 are SGHTA and FQGNSA. The CDR3 protein is CASSGFRGSTEAFF. The CDR3 region has the DNA TGTGCCAGCAGCGGATTCAGGGGGAGCACTGAAGCTTTCTTT.

The rearrangement joins TRBV7-3 to TRBJ2-5; 8 bases fit TRBD2. The CDR3 totals 18 residues. Per germline, CDR1 SGHTA and CDR2 FQGTGA. Trimming took 5 bases from V and 0 from J; bases not matched to a gene: 14. The CDR3 DNA reads TGTGCCAGCAGCCAACAGCCGGGTCTAGCGGGCTACCAAGAGACCCAGTACTTC. Protein: CASSQQPGLAGYQETQYF. Based on the CDR3 plus reference TRBV7-3 and TRBJ2-5, the full variable domain is GAGVSQTPSNKVTEKGKYVELRCDPISGHTALYWYRQSLGQGPEFLIYFQGTGAADDSGLPNDRFFAVRPEGSVSTLKIQRTERGDSAVYLCASSQQPGLAGYQETQYFGPGTRLLVL.

This clone was recorded once. The CDR3 nucleotides are TGTGCCAGCTCACTGGGACATTATAGCAATCAGCCCCAGCATTTT. Encoded protein: CASSLGHYSNQPQHF. The genes are TRBV18 and TRBJ1-5, with D tentatively TRBD1 (6 bases). The CDR3 covers 15 residues. The ends were cut back, 4 bases at V and 0 bases at J, with 10 bases in the middle. Germline V gene lookup returns CDR1 KGHSH and CDR2 LQKENI.

The chain joins TRBV7-2 to TRBJ2-1, with 9 bases fitting TRBD2. After removal of 1 base from V and 6 bases from J, the junction contained 7 bases not matched to a gene. CDR3 length: 16 amino acids. The germline V gene has CDR1 SGHTA and CDR2 FQGNSA. CDR3 in DNA: TGTGCCAGCAGCTTAGATATGGGACTAGCTGGCAATGAGCAGTTCTTC. This gives the protein CASSLDMGLAGNEQFF. Full variable domain (outside the CDR3, taken from reference TRBV7-2 and TRBJ2-1): GAGVSQSPSNKVTEKGKDVELRCDPISGHTALYWYRQSLGQGLEFLIYFQGNSAPDKSGLPSDRFSAERTGGSVSTLTIQRTQQEDSAVYLCASSLDMGLAGNEQFFGPGTRLTVL.

This clone has only one observation. The chain couples TRBV2 to TRBJ2-1; D is ambiguous. V dropped 5 bases and J dropped 2 bases, with 7 bases sitting between them. CDR3 length: 13 amino acids. Germline lookup yields CDR1 SNHLY and CDR2 FYNNEI. CDR3 protein: CASSMTTYNEQFF. Here the CDR3 DNA reads TGTGCCAGCAGTATGACAACCTACAATGAGCAGTTCTTC.

J is TRBJ2-3 and V is TRBV18; weak D call: TRBD2 (5 bases). CDR1 is KGHSH and CDR2 is LQKENI in the germline V gene. Trimming cost V 2 bases and J 3 bases, with 12 bases left between them. The CDR3 is 15 residues long. The CDR3 DNA reads TGTGCCAGCTCACCAATGGTCCGGGGTACAGATACGCAGTATTTT. Translated, it gives CASSPMVRGTDTQYF.

The rearrangement uses TRBV7-2 and TRBJ2-1, with 10 bases fitting TRBD1. The ends lost 5 bases at V and 6 bases at J; junction bases unmatched: 10. The germline gives CDR1 SGHTA, CDR2 FQGNSA. The CDR3 spans 16 residues. The CDR3: CASSRGTGDFSNEQFF. The CDR3, as DNA: TGTGCCAGCAGCCGGGGGACAGGGGACTTTTCCAATGAGCAGTTCTTC.